Presented here are 9 T cell receptor beta chains from one specimen sequenced in a study of blood T cell repertoires in COVID-19. TCRdb's copy holds only in-frame clones and misses some; the assay was immunoSEQ multiplex PCR. The table shows about 310,000 clones, with roughly 86% occurring only once. The source material was peripheral blood. The source is a woman between 45 and 60 years old who had recovered from COVID-19.

The chain couples TRBV6-2 or TRBV6-3 to TRBJ2-2, with D maybe TRBD2 (5 bases). V was clipped by 2 bases and J by 4 bases, with 11 bases between them. Germline V gene data show CDR1 as MNHEY and CDR2 as SVGEGT. The length of the CDR3 is 15 residues. The CDR3 region has the DNA TGTGCCAGCAGTTACGATTGGGAGATCACCGGGGAGCTGTTTTTT. This sequence encodes CASSYDWEITGELFF.

The genes are TRBV27 and TRBJ2-2, with 9 bases fitting TRBD2. The CDR3 runs 18 residues. Germline CDR1 is MNHEY and CDR2 is SMNVEV (reference sequence). J was trimmed by 5 bases and V by 2 bases; bases with no gene match: 12. CDR3 region: CASSLPPLSGSGTGELFF. DNA for the CDR3: TGTGCCAGCAGTTTACCCCCTCTTAGCGGGAGCGGGACCGGGGAGCTGTTTTTT.

The J gene is TRBJ2-7, the V gene TRBV27; TRBD1 matches at 7 bases. Germline trimming cut 4 bases from V and 2 bases from J; bases unmatched to any gene: 5. The CDR3 loop spans 14 amino acids. CDR1 MNHEY and CDR2 SMNVEV come from the germline V gene (reference sequence). CDR3 loop: CASSWWDRPYEQYF. The CDR3 bases are TGTGCCAGCAGTTGGTGGGACAGACCCTACGAGCAGTACTTC.

In DNA, the CDR3 is TGTGCCAGCAGTGATTGGGGGCGGGGGCCTTACGAGCAGTACTTC. Translating it yields CASSDWGRGPYEQYF. The chain employs TRBV25-1 and TRBJ2-7; TRBD2 is a possible D gene (7 bases). The CDR3 has 15 amino acids. The germline CDR1 and CDR2 sequences are MGHDK and SYGVNS. Trimming took off 3 bases at V and 4 bases at J, with 16 bases between the two ends.

The chain joins TRBV19 to TRBJ1-3; 7 nucleotides agree with TRBD1. This CDR3 spans 15 amino acids. Germline V gene sequence: CDR1 LNHDA, CDR2 SQIVND (reference sequence). Trimming took 5 bases from V and 0 from J; bases not matched to a gene: 4. The CDR3 loop reads CASSAGGISGNTIYF. The CDR3 DNA follows: TGTGCCAGTAGTGCAGGGGGGATCTCTGGAAACACCATATATTTT.

The CDR3 protein is CASSLGQNTGELFF. The CDR3 coding sequence is TGTGCCAGCAGCCTGGGACAGAACACCGGGGAGCTGTTTTTT. V and J are TRBV7-9 and TRBJ2-2; maybe TRBD1 (6 bases). CDR1 is SEHNR and CDR2 is FQNEAQ in the germline V gene (reference sequence). The CDR3 has 14 amino acids. Between the trimmed V and J ends, which lost 5 bases and 1 base, there was a span of 8 bases.

The DNA for the CDR3 is TGTGCCCCCGGGTTTAAGCCGGGATCATCTGGAAACACCATATATTTT. It specifies CAPGFKPGSSGNTIYF. The chain carries TRBV28 and TRBJ1-3; no definite D call. There are 16 residues in the CDR3. Germline V gene data show CDR1 as MDHEN and CDR2 as SYDVKM. V was pared by 11 bases and J by 1 base, with 21 bases between.

About this clone: The identical CDR3 is also encoded by other nucleotide sequences in the sample. The V and J genes are TRBV6-5 and TRBJ2-7; D possibly corresponds to TRBD2 (5 bases). CDR1 is MNHEY, CDR2 SVGAGI, per germline. Trimming cost V 6 bases and J 1 base, with 10 bases left between them. CDR3 size: 13 residues. CDR3 sequence (DNA): TGTGCCAGCAGAAGCACGGGGTCCTACGAGCAGTACTTC. Translating it yields CASRSTGSYEQYF.

This clone was found a few times. The V and J genes are TRBV3-1 (or the pseudogene TRBV3-2) and TRBJ1-2; D remains unclear. This CDR3 has 15 amino acids. V dropped 0 bases and J dropped 1 base, with 9 bases sitting between them. Germline V gene data show CDR1 as LGHDT and CDR2 as YNNKEL (reference sequence). The CDR3 is CASSQEAVFNYGYTF. The CDR3 DNA reads TGTGCCAGCAGCCAAGAGGCAGTTTTTAACTATGGCTACACCTTC.